This TCR beta chain is drawn from a study of CD8+ T cells in alopecia areata. Study information: Female C3H/HeJ recipients aged about 7-11 weeks got skin from C3H/HeJ graft donors aged roughly 6-12 months that had spontaneous alopecia. Study-level points and caveats: Lesional tissue from the scalp (especially in alopecia totalis/universalis) showed higher clonality than normal scalp. Sequencing of scalp samples also includes resident alphabeta T cells from normal skin. Patients showed less clear TCR sequence sharing than mice, possibly partly because of HLA diversity.

J lost 0 bases, V lost 5 bases, and 8 bases had no gene match. The CDR3 has 16 residues. Germline CDR1 NNHDY, CDR2 SYVADS. cDNA serving as the sequencing template came from extracted, reverse transcribed RNA. Libraries were prepared by immunoSEQ multiplex PCR; TCRdb keeps only in-frame clonotypes and omits some of them. This sample has over 100,000 clones, each found more than once. Only a few counts were recorded for this clone. Its antigen is still unknown. The gene symbols are mouse symbols. The read falls 4 residues short of the CDR3 end, and the missing part is taken from the germline J gene. The rearrangement uses TRBV13-3 and TRBJ2-7; TRBD2 aligns across 10 bases. The sequenced material came from lesional skin. This TCR was sampled from a C3H/HeJ mouse with alopecia areata. This strain's MHC haplotype is H2-k. The CDR3 bases that were read are TGTGCCAGCAGCCACGGACTGGGGGTGAGCTCCTAT. It specifies CASSHGLGVSSY. The entire CDR3 reads CASSHGLGVSSYEQYF.